This T cell receptor (beta chain) derives from a study of blood T cells in healthy people across ages. The study's findings and limits: Unsorted PBMC material precluded a definitive naive versus antigen-experienced comparison.

Germline CDR1 and CDR2: MNHEY and SVGEGT. CDR3 length: 16 residues. Caucasian individuals from Russia who were healthy and aged roughly 6 to 95 acted as donors. A second about 7 to 12 cycle PCR used barcoded and J-beta primers. MiXCR was run by TCRdb on the 5' RACE reads, yielding one entry per CDR3 protein. Of about 780,000 distinct CDR3 sequences listed, around 45% were seen once; the top ten hold over 15%. Note on this clonotype: Its antigen is not identified.

The clonotype originates from a man aged 80 or over in good health. The chain joins TRBV6-2 or TRBV6-3 to TRBJ2-4; the match to TRBD2 covers 13 bases. The J call is in doubt because the DNA end fits TRBJ2-7 better. Sequencing was carried out using blood. Here the CDR3 reads CASSPQRTSGGYEQYF. The DNA for the CDR3 is TGTGCCAGCAGCCCGCAACGGACTAGCGGGGGCTACGAGCAGTACTTC.